This T cell receptor beta chain was captured by sequencing in a study of T cells in Graves' hyperthyroidism and ophthalmopathy. In this sample, this clonotype turned up many times. Fresh 10 ml peripheral blood yielded PBMCs. Amplified TCR beta CDR3 regions came from RNA transcripts. With the HTBI primer set, the TCR CDR3 went through a first round of RT-PCR. TCRdb reprocessed the multiplex PCR reads via MiXCR and lists one record per CDR3 protein. The table lists 600,000 or so distinct CDR3 sequences, more than 13% of them singletons. The CDR3 is made up of 14 amino acids. Germline CDR1 SGHTS, CDR2 YDEGEE. J gave up 1 base and V 8 bases, and 8 bases lay outside the gene matches.

This chain links TRBV5-8 with TRBJ2-5, with TRBD1 matching 7 bases. This clonotype was sampled from a woman between 18 and 30 years old with Graves' ophthalmopathy. Sample: blood. The CDR3 spells CASTPRDSQETQYF. As DNA, the CDR3 is TGTGCCAGTACCCCCAGGGACAGCCAAGAGACCCAGTACTTC.